A selection of T cell receptor beta chains follows, all from one sample in a study of TIL therapy for anti-PD-1-resistant metastatic lung cancer. The repertoire was sequenced with immunoSEQ multiplex PCR; TCRdb's copy has only in-frame clones and lacks some. The table has about 53,000 clones, less than 85% seen once. Source: blood, taken at baseline. The source is a person between 25 and 80 years old with non-small cell lung cancer. Each CDR3 is given with its conserved first and last residue. The D gene is left open where the match is weak. Clone size is given for some rows only: seen once, a few or many times, or a class if the clone is expanded.

d_gene	v_gene	j_gene	len	abundance	CDR3nt	CDR3aa
TRBD1	TRBV10-3	TRBJ2-3	14	NA	TGTGCCATCTCTCAGGGGGCTAGCACAGATACGCAGTATTTT	CAISQGASTDTQYF
NA	TRBV7-7	TRBJ2-1	14	few	TGTGCCAGCAGCCCGATTGCCCTGGGCAATGAGCAGTTCTTC	CASSPIALGNEQFF
NA	TRBV14	TRBJ2-2	15	NA	TGTGCCAGCAGCCAAGACAGGGTCGTCACCGGGGAGCTGTTTTTT	CASSQDRVVTGELFF
NA	TRBV9	TRBJ1-2	14	few	TGTGCCAGCACCTTCGGAGACTCTAACTATGGCTACACCTTC	CASTFGDSNYGYTF
NA	TRBV29-1	TRBJ2-7	15	NA	TGCAGCGCTGCGAACCAACACACAGTTAACTACGAGCAGTACTTC	CSAANQHTVNYEQYF
TRBD1	TRBV10-3	TRBJ2-7	13	NA	TGTGCCAACCGGGACAGCCTAACCTACGAGCAGTACTTC	CANRDSLTYEQYF
TRBD2	TRBV5-6	TRBJ2-1	16	NA	TGTGCCAGCAGCTTGGTTAGGACTAGCCCGACCAATGAGCAGTTCTTC	CASSLVRTSPTNEQFF
NA	TRBV9	TRBJ2-3	19	NA	TGTGCCAGCAGCGTAGGTTGGGCAGGGAGAACGTCACACACAGATACGCAGTATTTT	CASSVGWAGRTSHTDTQYF
TRBD2	TRBV2	TRBJ2-1	13	NA	TGTGCCGGTCTCCCGGGGGGGGGAAATGAGCAGTTCTTC	CAGLPGGGNEQFF
TRBD2	TRBV15	TRBJ2-7	15	NA	TGTGCCACCAGCAGAGCGCTAGCGGGGTCCTACGAGCAGTACTTC	CATSRALAGSYEQYF
NA	TRBV28	TRBJ1-6	16	NA	TGTGCCAGCAGTTTATTTTCCCAGACCTATAATTCACCCCTCCACTTT	CASSLFSQTYNSPLHF
TRBD2	TRBV6-5	TRBJ2-5	14	NA	TGTGCCAGCAGACAGCGGGAGGGCCGAGAGACCCAGTACTTC	CASRQREGRETQYF
NA	TRBV5-1	TRBJ2-5	14	NA	TGCGCCAGCAGCTTGGCGGCAGGACGGGAGACCCAGTACTTC	CASSLAAGRETQYF
TRBD1	TRBV29-1	TRBJ2-5	14	NA	TGCAGCGTTATACTCCCGGGACAGCAAGAGACCCAGTACTTC	CSVILPGQQETQYF
TRBD2	TRBV11-3	TRBJ2-1	15	NA	TGTGCCAGCAGCTTAGCTAGCGGGGTGCCGGGGGAGCAGTTCTTC	CASSLASGVPGEQFF
NA	TRBV2	TRBJ1-2	13	NA	TGTGCCAGCAGCGAGGAGACTGACGATGGCTACACCTTC	CASSEETDDGYTF
TRBD1	TRBV7-8	TRBJ1-2	14	NA	TGTGCCAGCAGCTGGAGGACAGGGGGCGTTGGCTACACCTTC	CASSWRTGGVGYTF
NA	TRBV9	TRBJ1-5	15	NA	TGTGCCAGCAGCCGCGGGGCAGGGGTGGATCAGCCCCAGCATTTT	CASSRGAGVDQPQHF
TRBD2	TRBV28	TRBJ2-3	15	few	TGTGCCAGCAGTCCGAGCGGGAGGTACGGAGATACGCAGTATTTT	CASSPSGRYGDTQYF
NA	TRBV28	TRBJ2-7	13	once	TGTGCCAGCCGAGGGGCGGGATCCTACGAGCAGTACTTC	CASRGAGSYEQYF
TRBD1	TRBV7-8	TRBJ2-7	15	NA	TGTGCCAGCAGCTTCCCGGGACAGGGCTCCTACGAGCAGTACTTC	CASSFPGQGSYEQYF
NA	TRBV4-1	TRBJ1-1	16	few	TGCGCCAGCAGCCTATCATTTGGGACGTCGAACACTGAAGCTTTCTTT	CASSLSFGTSNTEAFF
TRBD1	TRBV6-1	TRBJ2-1	14	NA	TGTGCCAGCAGTCCCTGGACAGGTTACAATGAGCAGTTCTTC	CASSPWTGYNEQFF
TRBD1	TRBV4-1	TRBJ1-2	12	NA	TGCGCCAGCAGCGACAGGGGGCAAGGCTACACCTTC	CASSDRGQGYTF
TRBD1	TRBV5-6	TRBJ1-6	15	NA	TGTGCCAGCAGCTTGGCCGGGACAGGGAATTCACCCCTCCACTTT	CASSLAGTGNSPLHF
NA	TRBV5-4	TRBJ2-1	13	once	TGTGCCAGCAGCTTGGTGGGGCTCAATGAGCAGTTCTTC	CASSLVGLNEQFF
NA	TRBV19	TRBJ2-5	13	few	TGTGCCAGTAGTAGGTTGGAGTTAGAGACCCAGTACTTC	CASSRLELETQYF
NA	TRBV18	TRBJ1-5	14	NA	TGTGCCAGCTCACCACCTAATAGCGATCAGCCCCAGCATTTT	CASSPPNSDQPQHF
NA	TRBV13	TRBJ1-2	14	few	TGTGCCAGCAGCTTACGGAGGTTTAACTATGGCTACACCTTC	CASSLRRFNYGYTF
NA	TRBV11-2	TRBJ2-7	12	NA	TGTGCCAGCAGCTTTAATGGCCGCGAGCAGTACTTC	CASSFNGREQYF